This record looks at one T cell receptor (beta chain) sequence and its context. The entry originates in a study of cytomegalovirus exposure and HLA in healthy donors. PCR employed 60 Vbeta and 13 Jbeta primers. Sequenced by immunoSEQ multiplex PCR; TCRdb stores in-frame clones only, minus some. The sample holds some 160,000 clones, more than 65% seen once. The sample comprised PBMCs. This sequence was found in a woman between 45 and 60 years old in good health and CMV-seronegative.

The CDR3 region is CASSLFGGEETQYF. The CDR3 nucleotides read TGCGCCAGCAGCTTGTTTGGAGGGGAAGAGACCCAGTACTTC. The V and J genes are TRBV5-1 and TRBJ2-5, with D perhaps TRBD2 (6 bases). This CDR3 comprises 14 residues. Per germline, CDR1 SGHRS and CDR2 YFSETQ. Trimming cost V 1 base and J 3 bases, with 10 bases left between them.